Shown below are 24 T cell receptor beta chains from a single sample sequenced in a study of blood T cell repertoires in COVID-19. Method: immunoSEQ multiplex PCR; TCRdb's copy keeps in-frame clones and lacks some. The data show around 150,000 clones, 65% to 85% seen once. Material: peripheral blood. These receptors were taken from a woman of 80 years or more with active or convalescent COVID-19.

The chain carries TRBV12-3 or TRBV12-4 and TRBJ1-3; no definite D call. The CDR3 is made up of 13 amino acids. Between the trimmed V and J ends, which lost 10 bases and 4 bases, there was a span of 14 bases. The CDR3, as DNA: TGTGCCAACAGCGTGGAGGAAGGAAACACCATATATTTT. The encoded protein is CANSVEEGNTIYF.

This sequence joins TRBV15 and TRBJ2-3, with D possibly matching TRBD2 (5 bases). Germline V lookup: CDR1 LNHNV, CDR2 YYDKDF (reference sequence). Trimming stripped 5 bases from V and 3 bases from J, with 18 bases between. The CDR3 extends over 16 amino acids. The chain's CDR3 is CATSGRGRPRTDTQYF. The CDR3 region has the DNA TGTGCCACCAGCGGACGCGGGCGACCGCGGACAGATACGCAGTATTTT.

The J gene is TRBJ1-2, the V gene TRBV12-3 or TRBV12-4, with D possibly matching TRBD1 (5 bases). The length of the CDR3 is 13 residues. Trimming pared 7 bases from V and 8 bases from J, leaving 17 bases between. CDR3 region: CASTQQGVAGYTF. DNA for the CDR3: TGTGCCAGCACCCAGCAAGGGGTAGCAGGCTACACCTTC.

V gene TRBV7-2 combines with J gene TRBJ2-2; 9 bases align to TRBD1. The junction had 3 bases not matched to a gene; V was cut back by 5 bases and J by 2 bases. The CDR3 covers 15 residues. Per germline, CDR1 SGHTA and CDR2 FQGNSA. The CDR3 bases are TGTGCCAGCAGCCCGGGACAGGGTAACACCGGGGAGCTGTTTTTT. This translates into CASSPGQGNTGELFF.

This chain links TRBV7-2 with TRBJ2-5; maybe TRBD2 (5 bases). Trimming pared 1 base from V and 4 bases from J, leaving 13 bases between. This CDR3 comprises 15 residues. Germline-derived CDR1 and CDR2 are SGHTA and FQGNSA. The CDR3 bases are TGTGCCAGCAGCTTAGGCCCGCAGCGGAGAGAGACCCAGTACTTC. This codes for CASSLGPQRRETQYF.

J is TRBJ2-7 and V is TRBV11-3; TRBD1 aligns across 7 bases. The ends lost 1 base at V and 2 bases at J; junction bases unmatched: 2. Germline loops: CDR1 SGHNT, CDR2 YENEEA. This CDR3 spans 14 amino acids. The CDR3: CASSLGQGPYEQYF. The CDR3 DNA is TGTGCCAGCAGCTTAGGACAGGGTCCCTACGAGCAGTACTTC. The variable domain in full, with the rest retrieved from reference TRBV11-3 and TRBJ2-7, is EAGVVQSPRYKIIEKKQPVAFWCNPISGHNTLYWYLQNLGQGPELLIRYENEEAVDDSQLPKDRFSAERLKGVDSTLKIQPAELGDSAVYLCASSLGQGPYEQYFGPGTRLTVT.

A single count supports this clone. Here the CDR3 reads CASSMNSGGGNYGYTF. In DNA form, the CDR3 reads TGTGCCAGTAGTATGAACAGCGGCGGGGGGAACTATGGCTACACCTTC. This sequence joins TRBV19 and TRBJ1-2, with D possibly being TRBD1 (5 bases). The CDR3 has 16 amino acids. The V and J ends lost 3 bases and 2 bases respectively, with 16 bases between them. Germline-derived CDR1 and CDR2 are LNHDA and SQIVND (reference sequence).

The chain is built from TRBV6-2 or TRBV6-3 and TRBJ2-7; the D gene could be TRBD1 or TRBD2 (9 bases each). This CDR3 has 19 amino acids. Trimming left V 2 bases short and J 4 bases short, with 27 bases between. In germline, CDR1 is MNHEY, CDR2 SVGEGT. The DNA for the CDR3 is TGTGCCAGCAGTTACCAGTACAGGGGGCGAGGACTAGCGCTGTACGAGCAGTACTTC. Amino acids: CASSYQYRGRGLALYEQYF.

Only one count was recorded for this clone. The rearrangement links TRBV13 to TRBJ1-4; no clear D gene. Trimming removed 2 bases from V and 0 bases from J, with 4 bases in between. The germline gives CDR1 PRHDT, CDR2 FYEKMQ (reference sequence). This CDR3 contains 14 residues. CDR3 sequence reads: CASSLSATNEKLFF. The CDR3 DNA reads as TGTGCCAGCAGCTTATCGGCAACTAATGAAAAACTGTTTTTT.

The genes are TRBV24-1 and TRBJ2-5; 9 positions match TRBD1. V lost 5 bases to trimming and J lost 3 bases; unmatched junction nucleotides: 0. The length of the CDR3 is 13 residues. CDR1 and CDR2 (germline): KGHDR, SFDVKD. The CDR3 DNA is TGTGCCACCAGTGGGACAGGGGAAGAGACCCAGTACTTC. Translated: CATSGTGEETQYF.

The J gene is TRBJ1-2, the V gene TRBV5-4; 10 bases align to TRBD1. The CDR3 is 16 amino acids. V lost 4 bases and J lost 6; bases outside the gene matches: 12. CDR1 is SGHNT and CDR2 is YYREEE in the germline V gene (reference sequence). CDR3 coding DNA: TGTGCCAGCAGCGACATGACAGGGGGCGTCTGGGATGGCTACACCTTC. Encoded protein: CASSDMTGGVWDGYTF.

The J gene is TRBJ2-1, the V gene TRBV18; TRBD1 matches at 10 bases. This CDR3 spans 14 amino acids. The trim removed 3 bases at V and 4 bases at J, leaving 0 bases unmatched. Germline V gene data show CDR1 as KGHSH and CDR2 as LQKENI. The CDR3: CASSPGQGYNEQFF. DNA of the CDR3: TGTGCCAGCTCACCGGGACAGGGGTACAATGAGCAGTTCTTC. Full variable domain (outside the CDR3, taken from reference TRBV18 and TRBJ2-1): NAGVMQNPRHLVRRRGQEARLRCSPMKGHSHVYWYRQLPEEGLKFMVYLQKENIIDESGMPKERFSAEFPKEGPSILRIQQVVRGDSAAYFCASSPGQGYNEQFFGPGTRLTVL.

The chain links TRBV13 to TRBJ2-1; D is possibly TRBD2 (5 bases). The length of the CDR3 is 14 residues. Germline CDR1 PRHDT, CDR2 FYEKMQ (reference sequence). V shed 4 bases and J shed 5 bases, with 12 bases lying between them. CDR3 DNA: TGTGCCAGCAGCTCCGGGTACGGGGACAATGAGCAGTTCTTC. As protein: CASSSGYGDNEQFF. Combining the CDR3 with reference TRBV13 and TRBJ2-1 gives the whole variable domain AAGVIQSPRHLIKEKRETATLKCYPIPRHDTVYWYQQGPGQDPQFLISFYEKMQSDKGSIPDRFSAQQFSDYHSELNMSSLELGDSALYFCASSSGYGDNEQFFGPGTRLTVL.

This chain links TRBV6-5 with TRBJ1-2; D gene uncertain. This CDR3 comprises 15 residues. From germline, CDR1 is MNHEY and CDR2 SVGAGI. The V end was cut by 0 bases, the J end by 0 bases, with 8 bases between. The CDR3 reads CASSYSRPPNYGYTF. Written as DNA, the CDR3 is TGTGCCAGCAGTTACTCGAGGCCTCCTAACTATGGCTACACCTTC.

This clone was seen a single time. V gene TRBV5-1 combines with J gene TRBJ1-3; TRBD1 is a possible D gene (6 bases). Per the germline V gene, CDR1 is SGHRS and CDR2 is YFSETQ. The V gene lost 0 bases and the J gene lost 2 bases, with 9 bases spanning the gap. CDR3 length: 15 amino acids. The CDR3 loop reads CASSLEGGPGNTIYF. In nucleotides, the CDR3 is TGCGCCAGCAGCTTGGAAGGGGGTCCTGGAAACACCATATATTTT.

The chain links TRBV30 to TRBJ2-1, with 11 bases identical to TRBD2. This CDR3 spans 19 amino acids. After removal of 1 base from V and 8 bases from J, the junction contained 19 bases not matched to a gene. Germline V gene sequence: CDR1 GTSNPN, CDR2 SVGIG (reference sequence). In DNA, the CDR3 is TGTGCCTGGAGTGAATCGGGCCTAGCGGGGGGCGCCCGCTGGGATGAGCAGTTCTTC. Translation: CAWSESGLAGGARWDEQFF.

A single count supports this clone. The chain has TRBV3-1 (or the pseudogene TRBV3-2) and TRBJ2-3; perhaps TRBD1 as D (5 bases). This CDR3 is built from 18 residues. CDR1 is LGHDT, CDR2 YNNKEL, per germline (reference sequence). The V end was cut by 0 bases, the J end by 0 bases, with 16 bases between. The CDR3 nucleotides are TGTGCCAGCAGCCAAGAAGCCCGACAGTTCCCCAGCACAGATACGCAGTATTTT. This codes for CASSQEARQFPSTDTQYF.

The chain employs TRBV7-9 and TRBJ1-4, with D possibly matching TRBD1 (6 bases). Germline V lookup: CDR1 SEHNR, CDR2 FQNEAQ (reference sequence). CDR3 size: 13 residues. V was trimmed by 1 base and J by 7 bases, leaving 7 bases between them. The CDR3 bases are TGTGCCAGCAGCTTAGACAGGGTTGAAAAACTGTTTTTT. This gives the protein CASSLDRVEKLFF.

The chain uses TRBV7-5 and TRBJ1-6; the DNA was not used to check the table's D call, TRBD1. TRBV7-5 is classified as a pseudogene. This CDR3 contains 17 residues. The CDR3 nucleotides read TGTGCCAGAAGCTCCCGACAGAGGAGCTCCTATAATTCACCCCTCCACTTT. Encoded protein: CARSSRQRSSYNSPLHF.

CDR3 sequence: CASKSGTAEAFF. In DNA form, the CDR3 reads TGCGCCAGCAAGAGTGGGACAGCTGAAGCTTTCTTT. The V and J genes are TRBV5-1 and TRBJ1-1; TRBD1 matches 7 bases. V was clipped by 6 bases and J by 6 bases; unmatched bases: 5. The germline gives CDR1 SGHRS, CDR2 YFSETQ. The CDR3 length is 12 residues.

This clone was picked up one time. The V call is TRBV18, the J call TRBJ1-2, with D possibly TRBD1 on 5 matching bases. Trimming left V 4 bases short and J 6 bases short, with 18 bases between. From germline, CDR1 is KGHSH and CDR2 LQKENI. CDR3 length: 15 amino acids. This CDR3 is CASSLPIGGADGYTF. The CDR3 DNA is TGTGCCAGCTCACTCCCCATCGGGGGAGCCGATGGCTACACCTTC.

The CDR3 is CASSLTRAVNEKLFF. The CDR3 coding sequence is TGTGCCAGCAGCCTAACCCGAGCCGTTAATGAAAAACTGTTTTTT. The chain uses TRBV7-8 and TRBJ1-4, with D unclear. Trimming left V 5 bases short and J 4 bases short, with 14 bases between. The germline V gene has CDR1 SGHVS and CDR2 FQNEAQ. The CDR3 extends over 15 amino acids.

This chain uses TRBV5-1 with TRBJ2-5; D might be TRBD2 (5 bases). The CDR3 length is 14 residues. The germline V gene has CDR1 SGHRS and CDR2 YFSETQ. V lost 4 bases and J 5 bases, leaving 15 bases between the germline ends. The CDR3 DNA sequence: TGCGCCAGCAGCGCGGGTTTGGACGGGGAGACCCAGTACTTC. This encodes CASSAGLDGETQYF. Full variable domain (rest looked up from reference TRBV5-1 and TRBJ2-5): KAGVTQTPRYLIKTRGQQVTLSCSPISGHRSVSWYQQTPGQGLQFLFEYFSETQRNKGNFPGRFSGRQFSNSRSEMNVSTLELGDSALYLCASSAGLDGETQYFGPGTRLLVL.

The chain is built from TRBV4-3 and TRBJ1-1; D unresolved. The ends were cut back, 0 bases at V and 4 bases at J, with 12 bases in the middle. This CDR3 contains 15 residues. Germline CDR1 and CDR2: LGHNA and YSLEER. In nucleotides, the CDR3 is TGCGCCAGCAGCCAAGATCGAGGGAAAGGCACTGAAGCTTTCTTT. Encoded protein: CASSQDRGKGTEAFF.